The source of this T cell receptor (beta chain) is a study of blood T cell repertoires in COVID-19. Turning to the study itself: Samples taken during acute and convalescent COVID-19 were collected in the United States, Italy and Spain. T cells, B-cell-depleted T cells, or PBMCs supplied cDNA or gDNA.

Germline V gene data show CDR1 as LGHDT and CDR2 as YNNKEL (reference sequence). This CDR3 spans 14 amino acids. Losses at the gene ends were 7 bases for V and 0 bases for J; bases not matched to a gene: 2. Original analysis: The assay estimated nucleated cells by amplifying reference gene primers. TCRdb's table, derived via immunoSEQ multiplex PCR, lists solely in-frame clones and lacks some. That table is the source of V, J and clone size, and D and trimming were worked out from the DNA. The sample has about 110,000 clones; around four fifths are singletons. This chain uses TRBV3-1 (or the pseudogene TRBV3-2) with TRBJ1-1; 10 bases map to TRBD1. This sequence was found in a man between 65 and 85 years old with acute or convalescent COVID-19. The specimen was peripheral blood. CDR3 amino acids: CASNDRGLNTEAFF. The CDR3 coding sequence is TGTGCCAGCAACGACAGGGGGCTGAACACTGAAGCTTTCTTT.